This TCR beta chain was obtained from a study of shared clonotypes between healthy human individuals. The germline V and J ends were trimmed by 4 bases and 4 bases, with 9 bases remaining between them. CDR3 length: 13 amino acids. The germline V gene encodes CDR1 SGDLS and CDR2 YYNGEE. Study conclusions and caveats: Clonotypes which were not shared had lower generation probabilities than clonotypes that all four donors shared. It was the few donors that limited the genetic and exposure-history diversity represented. Measured sharing among donors was expected to vary with sequencing depth.

TCRdb keeps only in-frame clones here, not all; method: immunoSEQ multiplex PCR. The profile shows roughly 760,000 clones, over 65% of them singletons. Worth noting for this clone: Its antigen is not identified.

The sequence derives from a woman aged 25 to 39 in good health. Sequencing input: memory CD4+ T cells sorted from blood. The subset: CD45RA-negative fraction. The chain joins TRBV9 to TRBJ2-1, with unresolved D. DNA of the CDR3: TGTGCCAGCAGCACAGACCTTTACAATGAGCAGTTCTTC. It yields the protein CASSTDLYNEQFF.